This passage covers 32 T cell receptor beta chains from one sample sequenced in a study of CD8+ T cells in alopecia areata. Treatment noted: oral pan-JAK inhibitor, 5-10 mg twice daily. In each case, RNA was isolated and then reverse transcribed into cDNA as the sequencing template. Sequencing was performed with immunoSEQ multiplex PCR; in TCRdb, only in-frame clones are kept and a portion is missing. This table has approximately 210,000 clones, approximately 57% appearing once. The material was CD4+ T cells sorted from blood, obtained at week 24, from a patient treated with tofacitinib. Every receptor here comes from a human donor with alopecia areata.

J is TRBJ1-6 and V is TRBV27; 7 bases match TRBD1. This CDR3 has 15 amino acids. The V and J ends lost 2 bases and 7 bases, in that order; junction bases with no gene match: 5. Germline CDR1 reads MNHEY; CDR2 reads SMNVEV (reference sequence). CDR3 in amino acids: CASSLMGQRNSPLHF. The CDR3 nucleotides are TGTGCCAGCAGTTTAATGGGACAGAGAAATTCACCCCTCCACTTT.

J is TRBJ2-4 and V is TRBV7-3; D is unresolved. There are 15 residues in the CDR3. Trimming shortened V by 0 bases and J by 4 bases, and 10 bases separated the two germline ends. Germline lookup yields CDR1 SGHTA and CDR2 FQGTGA. CDR3 in DNA: TGTGCCAGCAGCTTAACAGGAAACCAGAAAAACATTCAGTACTTC. The encoded protein is CASSLTGNQKNIQYF.

The CDR3 sequence: CSALTTEAFF. CDR3 bases: TGCAGTGCTCTGACCACTGAAGCTTTCTTT. The chain carries TRBV20-1 and TRBJ1-1; D remains ambiguous. This CDR3 has 10 residues. The V end was cut by 5 bases, the J end by 4 bases, with 5 bases between. Germline V gene data show CDR1 as DFQATT and CDR2 as SNEGSKA (reference sequence).

The chain has TRBV5-1 and TRBJ1-4, with 7 bases lining up with TRBD1. This CDR3 is 13 amino acids long. V shed 5 bases, J shed 8 bases, and the junction held 6 bases outside the gene matches. Germline CDR1 reads SGHRS; CDR2 reads YFSETQ. CDR3 protein: CASRRDSGEKLFF. For the CDR3, the DNA is TGCGCCAGCAGACGGGACAGTGGGGAAAAACTGTTTTTT.

A single count supports this clone. This sequence joins TRBV27 and TRBJ2-2; TRBD1 or TRBD2 may be the D gene (6 bases each). CDR1 is MNHEY, CDR2 SMNVEV, per germline (reference sequence). The V and J ends lost 5 bases and 5 bases respectively, with 24 bases between them. The CDR3 consists of 18 residues. The DNA of the CDR3 is TGTGCCAGCAGTCTCCAAGACCCTAGATTAGGGGGGACCGGGGAGCTGTTTTTT. It is translated as CASSLQDPRLGGTGELFF.

In its sample, this clone was seen a few times. The rearrangement joins TRBV7-2 to TRBJ2-2; D tentatively fits TRBD1 or TRBD2 (5 bases each). There are 15 residues in the CDR3. Trimming stripped 1 base from V and 6 bases from J, with 12 bases between. CDR1 is SGHTA and CDR2 is FQGNSA in the germline V gene. This chain's CDR3 is CASSLDSLGAGELFF. The DNA for the CDR3 is TGTGCCAGCAGCTTAGACTCTTTGGGGGCCGGGGAGCTGTTTTTT.

This chain uses TRBV9 with TRBJ1-6; D not certain. There are 15 residues in the CDR3. The germline V gene has CDR1 SGDLS and CDR2 YYNGEE. The V and J ends lost 0 bases and 9 bases respectively, with 13 bases between them. The CDR3 coding sequence is TGTGCCAGCAGCGTAGACAGCTCGTCTACTTCACCCCTCCACTTT. Translated, it gives CASSVDSSSTSPLHF.

There are a few counts of this clone. The chain recombines TRBV29-1 with TRBJ2-2, with D perhaps matching TRBD2 (5 bases). Per germline, CDR1 SQVTM and CDR2 ANQGSEA. The CDR3 runs 12 residues. Deletions cut 2 bases from V and 5 bases from J, with 6 bases between. The CDR3, as DNA: TGCAGCGTTGAATGGGAGACCGGGGAGCTGTTTTTT. Protein: CSVEWETGELFF.

The chain has TRBV5-4 and TRBJ2-1; D is ambiguous. Germline V CDR1 and CDR2: SGHNT, YYREEE (reference sequence). The length of the CDR3 is 15 residues. V shed 0 bases and J shed 0 bases, with 7 bases lying between them. The CDR3 sequence is CASSLEGRSYNEQFF. The CDR3 DNA reads as TGTGCCAGCAGCTTGGAGGGTCGCTCCTACAATGAGCAGTTCTTC. The full variable domain, in which reference TRBV5-4 and TRBJ2-1 provide the parts outside the CDR3, is ETGVTQSPTHLIKTRGQQVTLRCSSQSGHNTVSWYQQALGQGPQFIFQYYREEENGRGNFPPRFSGLQFPNYSSELNVNALELDDSALYLCASSLEGRSYNEQFFGPGTRLTVL.

This clone was seen a handful of times. The chain uses TRBV30 and TRBJ1-4, with D uncertain. Germline CDR1 is GTSNPN and CDR2 is SVGIG (reference sequence). The CDR3 has 15 amino acids. Trimming cost V 0 bases and J 5 bases, with 13 bases left between them. This CDR3 is CAWSVKSNGNEKLFF. In DNA, the CDR3 is TGTGCCTGGAGTGTAAAATCTAACGGGAATGAAAAACTGTTTTTT.

V gene TRBV13 combines with J gene TRBJ1-2; 12 bases line up with TRBD1. The CDR3 sequence is 15 residues long. V lost 5 bases and J lost 6; bases outside the gene matches: 7. CDR1 is PRHDT and CDR2 is FYEKMQ in the germline V gene (reference sequence). CDR3 sequence reads: CASSELGQGAHGYTF. As DNA, the CDR3 is TGTGCCAGCAGCGAACTGGGACAGGGGGCGCATGGCTACACCTTC.

Remarks on this clone: At one boundary the junction diverges from the germline segment, which might be a read error. This chain connects TRBV27 to TRBJ2-5, with 7 bases lining up with TRBD1. The DNA end is more similar to TRBJ2-7, so the J call may be wrong. There are 14 residues in the CDR3. Germline values: CDR1 MNHEY, CDR2 SMNVEV (reference sequence). The CDR3 coding sequence is TGTGCCAACAGTTTAAAGGGGGCAGGGTACGAGCAGTACTTC. It yields the protein CANSLKGAGYEQYF.

The rearrangement joins TRBV20-1 to TRBJ1-1; the D is unclear. Trimming pared 2 bases from V and 5 bases from J, leaving 6 bases between. This CDR3 has 11 amino acids. Looked up from germline, CDR1 is DFQATT and CDR2 is SNEGSKA (reference sequence). The DNA for the CDR3 is TGCAGTGCTAGAACGGTAACTGAAGCTTTCTTT. This gives the protein CSARTVTEAFF.

The rearrangement uses TRBV2 and TRBJ2-5; TRBD1 might be the D (7 bases). The V end was cut by 5 bases, the J end by 0 bases, with 19 bases between. Per the germline V gene, CDR1 is SNHLY and CDR2 is FYNNEI. There are 17 residues in the CDR3. The chain's CDR3 is CASSLEEGRGYQETQYF. CDR3 sequence (DNA): TGTGCCAGCAGTCTTGAGGAGGGCAGGGGGTACCAAGAGACCCAGTACTTC. The full variable domain, rest sourced from reference TRBV2 and TRBJ2-5, is EPEVTQTPSHQVTQMGQEVILRCVPISNHLYFYWYRQILGQKVEFLVSFYNNEISEKSEIFDDQFSVERPDGSNFTLKIRSTKLEDSAMYFCASSLEEGRGYQETQYFGPGTRLLVL.

The chain links TRBV7-3 to TRBJ2-1; TRBD2 might be the D (5 bases). V was clipped by 5 bases and J by 3 bases, with 8 bases between them. The CDR3 covers 13 residues. Germline V CDR1 and CDR2: SGHTA, FQGTGA. This chain's CDR3 is CASSGDYYNEQFF. CDR3 in DNA: TGTGCCAGCAGCGGCGACTACTACAATGAGCAGTTCTTC.

V usage is TRBV7-2 and J usage is TRBJ1-2; D is ambiguous. Trimming left V 5 bases short and J 8 bases short, with 15 bases between. Germline V gene sequence: CDR1 SGHTA, CDR2 FQGNSA. This CDR3 has 13 amino acids. This CDR3 reads CASSPTPGAGYTF. In nucleotides, the CDR3 is TGTGCCAGCAGCCCGACGCCCGGAGCAGGCTACACCTTC.

The V and J genes are TRBV29-1 and TRBJ2-3; perhaps TRBD1 as D (6 bases). This CDR3 contains 15 residues. Germline V gene data show CDR1 as SQVTM and CDR2 as ANQGSEA. Trimming pared 0 bases from V and 5 bases from J, leaving 15 bases between. As DNA, the CDR3 is TGCAGCGTTGAAGATTGGGACCAAGGGGGAGATACGCAGTATTTT. This translates into CSVEDWDQGGDTQYF.

The V and J genes are TRBV12-5 and TRBJ2-2; the D gene could be TRBD1 or TRBD2 (5 bases each). V was trimmed by 5 bases and J by 8 bases, leaving 9 bases between them. Germline CDR1 is LGHNT and CDR2 is FRNRAP. CDR3 size: 12 residues. The CDR3 loop reads CASGMGPGELFF. In DNA form, the CDR3 reads TGTGCTAGTGGTATGGGACCAGGGGAGCTGTTTTTT.

The V and J genes are TRBV29-1 and TRBJ2-7; D tentatively fits TRBD1 or TRBD2 (6 bases each). This CDR3 is 12 amino acids long. Germline CDR1 reads SQVTM; CDR2 reads ANQGSEA. V lost 8 bases, J lost 5 bases, and 16 bases lay in between. This CDR3 reads CSTTHGGNEQYF. CDR3 in DNA: TGCAGCACAACCCACGGGGGCAACGAGCAGTACTTC.

The chain uses TRBV5-1 and TRBJ2-7; weak D call: TRBD1 (6 bases). V lost 1 base and J lost 3, with 14 bases in between. This CDR3 spans 15 amino acids. Germline V CDR1 and CDR2: SGHRS, YFSETQ. CDR3 nucleotide sequence: TGCGCCAGCAGCTTGTCCGGGACAAGCAACTACGAGCAGTACTTC. Translation gives CASSLSGTSNYEQYF.

This clone was counted a few times. The chain recombines TRBV18 with TRBJ1-1; D is uncertain. Germline V gene data show CDR1 as KGHSH and CDR2 as LQKENI. Trimming stripped 3 bases from V and 1 base from J, with 6 bases between. CDR3 length: 13 amino acids. CDR3 region: CASSPKENTEAFF. DNA for the CDR3: TGTGCCAGCTCACCGAAGGAGAACACTGAAGCTTTCTTT.

This chain links TRBV20-1 with TRBJ1-6; tentative D call: TRBD1 (5 bases). This CDR3 spans 11 amino acids. Germline values: CDR1 DFQATT, CDR2 SNEGSKA (reference sequence). In DNA form, the CDR3 reads TGCAGCGCTGACAGAAATTCACCCCTCCACTTT. Its translation: CSADRNSPLHF.

CDR3 protein: CASSQIVGAEQYF. The CDR3 nucleotides read TGTGCCAGTAGCCAGATCGTAGGGGCCGAGCAGTACTTC. The V call is TRBV19, the J call TRBJ2-7; possible D gene TRBD1, 5 bases. Trimming took 6 bases from V and 6 from J, leaving 15 bases between them. The CDR3 is 13 residues long. In germline, CDR1 is LNHDA, CDR2 SQIVND (reference sequence).

This clone was counted only a few times. The V call is TRBV6-1, the J call TRBJ2-5; TRBD1 agrees at 10 bases. Germline V lookup: CDR1 MNHNS, CDR2 SASEGT. Trimming took 1 base from V and 6 from J; bases not matched to a gene: 2. The CDR3 loop spans 14 amino acids. CDR3 bases: TGTGCCAGCAGTGAAGGACAGGGGGCGAAGACCCAGTACTTC. Amino acid sequence: CASSEGQGAKTQYF.

Concerning this clone itself: The sample carries other DNA sequences with the same CDR3. The chain joins TRBV30 to TRBJ1-5, with 7 bases aligning to TRBD1. This CDR3 region has 13 residues. V gave up 2 bases and J gave up 4 bases; unmatched junction bases: 2. Germline V CDR1 and CDR2: GTSNPN, SVGIG (reference sequence). In DNA, the CDR3 is TGTGCCTGGAGTCTACAGGGGAATCAGCCCCAGCATTTT. Protein sequence: CAWSLQGNQPQHF. Combining the CDR3 with reference TRBV30 and TRBJ1-5 gives the whole variable domain SQTIHQWPATLVQPVGSPLSLECTVEGTSNPNLYWYRQAAGRGLQLLFYSVGIGQISSEVPQNLSASRPQDRQFILSSKKLLLSDSGFYLCAWSLQGNQPQHFGDGTRLSIL.

This chain connects TRBV30 to TRBJ2-5; TRBD1 or TRBD2 may be the D gene (6 bases each). The J call may be in error: the DNA end matches TRBJ2-7 better. CDR1 is GTSNPN and CDR2 is SVGIG in the germline V gene (reference sequence). The length of the CDR3 is 13 residues. CDR3 sequence reads: CAWGQMGGYEQYF. The CDR3 coding sequence is TGTGCCTGGGGACAGATGGGAGGCTACGAGCAGTACTTC.

The V and J genes are TRBV30 and TRBJ2-2; tentatively, D is TRBD1 (5 bases). Trimming pared 0 bases from V and 1 base from J, leaving 18 bases between. The CDR3 has 18 residues. Per germline, CDR1 GTSNPN and CDR2 SVGIG (reference sequence). The CDR3 DNA follows: TGTGCCTGGAGTGTTCTTCCGTCGTGGACATTGAACACCGGGGAGCTGTTTTTT. It yields the protein CAWSVLPSWTLNTGELFF.

This clone was counted a few times. The chain joins TRBV15 to TRBJ1-1, with TRBD1 matching over 7 bases. This CDR3 is 15 amino acids long. J gave up 8 bases and V 3 bases, and 12 bases lay outside the gene matches. Germline-derived CDR1 and CDR2 are LNHNV and YYDKDF (reference sequence). The CDR3 DNA reads TGTGCCACCAGCAGCCCCACAGCAGGGGGAGAAGAAGCTTTCTTT. Its protein is CATSSPTAGGEEAFF.

A note on this clone: In the same sample, other DNA sequences code for this CDR3. V is TRBV30 and J is TRBJ1-3; TRBD1 matches at 7 bases. Per germline, CDR1 GTSNPN and CDR2 SVGIG (reference sequence). The CDR3 contains 13 residues. V shed 5 bases and J 1 base; nucleotides not matched to a gene: 2. In nucleotides, the CDR3 is TGTGCCTGGGGGACAGAATCTGGAAACACCATATATTTT. Protein: CAWGTESGNTIYF.

This clone came up once. The chain carries TRBV27 and TRBJ2-3, with D unclear. The V end was cut by 2 bases, the J end by 0 bases, with 9 bases between. The CDR3 length is 15 residues. Germline V gene sequence: CDR1 MNHEY, CDR2 SMNVEV (reference sequence). The CDR3 nucleotides read TGTGCCAGCAGTTTAGGGTCTGCTAGCACAGATACGCAGTATTTT. Its translation: CASSLGSASTDTQYF.

To note about this clone: Germline is not matched at one junction end, which may reflect a read error. This sequence joins TRBV29-1 and TRBJ2-7; 7 bases line up with TRBD1. The CDR3 runs 12 residues. Germline lookup yields CDR1 SQVTM and CDR2 ANQGSEA. The CDR3 here is CSVRQGVYEQYF. Written as DNA, the CDR3 is TGCAGCGTTCGGCAGGGGGTGTACGAGCAGTACTTT.

CDR3 bases: TGTGCCTGGAGTGTATTACTGCACGGACTAGCGGGGACCACAGATACGCAGTATTTT. It codes for CAWSVLLHGLAGTTDTQYF. This chain joins TRBV30 and TRBJ2-3; 12 nucleotides agree with TRBD2. CDR3 size: 19 residues. Trimming took 0 bases from V and 2 from J; bases not matched to a gene: 12. Germline V gives CDR1 GTSNPN, CDR2 SVGIG (reference sequence).